One T cell receptor (beta chain) is described in this entry. Its antigen remains unknown. No treatment of any kind had been given to any patient before thyroid surgery. The data were obtained in a study of metastatic and nonmetastatic thyroid tumors. Across the study: Thyroid patients, malignant and benign, had repertoires compared across blood and tumor or nodule tissue.

Per the authors' pipeline: In papillary thyroid cancer, a distant-metastasis classifier was built using CDR3 differences across clinicopathological groups. TCRdb re-called the PCR reads through MiXCR. TCRdb's processing, not the authors', yielded these V and J calls. The repertoire holds some 55,000 clones, with 30% as singletons. Study conclusions and caveats: Benign nodules reportedly had significantly lower TCR beta diversity than malignant thyroid tumors in blood and tumor.

There are 13 residues in the CDR3. Germline trimming cut 6 bases from V and 3 bases from J; bases unmatched to any gene: 2. Germline lookup yields CDR1 ENHRY and CDR2 SYGVKD. The sequenced sample consisted of blood. This receptor was obtained from a female donor with papillary thyroid cancer or a benign thyroid nodule (not recorded which). Some clones in this sample may be carry-over from other donors' samples. The chain recombines TRBV10-3 with TRBJ1-5, with 7 bases aligning to TRBD1. The CDR3 region is CAIRDRVNQPQHF. The CDR3 region has the DNA TGTGCCATCAGAGACAGGGTCAATCAGCCCCAGCATTTT.